This TCR beta chain was documented in a study of blood T cell repertoires in COVID-19. About the research overall: There were acute and convalescent COVID-19 samples, and they came from the United States, Italy and Spain.

Trimming removed 0 bases at V and 4 bases at J, with 9 bases between. The CDR3 loop spans 14 amino acids. Germline CDR1 and CDR2: MNHNY and SVGAGI (reference sequence). Produced via immunoSEQ multiplex PCR; TCRdb's table is partial and in-frame only. The sample has some 130,000 clones, around three quarters seen once. Source material: peripheral blood. The receptor was derived from a woman aged 80 or over with acute or convalescent COVID-19. V and J are TRBV6-6 and TRBJ2-5; D perhaps matches TRBD1 (5 bases). CDR3 loop: CASSYSARVETQYF. The CDR3 DNA is TGTGCCAGCAGTTACTCAGCCAGGGTAGAGACCCAGTACTTC.